These 7 T cell receptor beta chains were sequenced from one sample in a study of cytomegalovirus exposure and HLA in healthy donors. PCR was performed using 60 Vbeta and 13 Jbeta primers. Assay used: immunoSEQ multiplex PCR; TCRdb lists only in-frame clones, some missing. The data show 130,000 or so clones, with over 8% seen just once and approximately 5% held by the top ten. The sample comprised PBMCs. Receptor source: a man between 40 and 49 years old in good health and CMV-seronegative.

J is TRBJ2-1 and V is TRBV5-1, with D possibly being TRBD1 (6 bases). Germline V gene data show CDR1 as SGHRS and CDR2 as YFSETQ. V was cut by 3 bases and J by 5 bases, with 12 bases left in between. The CDR3 runs 14 residues. CDR3 region: CASSSQGSHNEQFF. The CDR3 coding sequence is TGCGCCAGCAGCTCACAGGGTAGCCACAATGAGCAGTTCTTC.

V is TRBV19 and J is TRBJ1-1, with 7 nucleotides matching TRBD1. The CDR3 totals 15 residues. J was trimmed by 1 base and V by 8 bases; bases with no gene match: 10. Germline CDR1 reads LNHDA; CDR2 reads SQIVND (reference sequence). CDR3 DNA: TGTGCCAGTCGTACAGGGGTAGGGGCGAACACTGAAGCTTTCTTT. This gives the protein CASRTGVGANTEAFF.

This clone has a handful of counts. The V and J genes are TRBV5-1 and TRBJ2-5, with TRBD2 matching 13 bases. This CDR3 is built from 17 residues. V was pared by 3 bases and J by 2 bases, with 7 bases of the junction left unmatched. Germline assignment: CDR1 SGHRS and CDR2 YFSETQ. This CDR3 is CASSSGLAGDLQETQYF. As DNA, the CDR3 is TGCGCCAGCAGCTCTGGACTAGCGGGGGACCTTCAAGAGACCCAGTACTTC.

V usage is TRBV28 and J usage is TRBJ2-2; D is uncertain. This CDR3 contains 13 residues. CDR1 and CDR2 (germline): MDHEN, SYDVKM. Trimming removed 6 bases at V and 2 bases at J, with 7 bases between. The CDR3 DNA follows: TGTGCCAGCAGCAGATCAAACACCGGGGAGCTGTTTTTT. Protein product: CASSRSNTGELFF. Supplemented by reference TRBV28 and TRBJ2-2, the full variable domain reads DVKVTQSSRYLVKRTGEKVFLECVQDMDHENMFWYRQDPGLGLRLIYFSYDVKMKEKGDIPEGYSVSREKKERFSLILESASTNQTSMYLCASSRSNTGELFFGEGSRLTVL.

The V gene is TRBV5-1, the J gene TRBJ2-5; 7 bases map to TRBD1. Germline values: CDR1 SGHRS, CDR2 YFSETQ. This CDR3 region has 14 residues. V shed 4 bases, J shed 4 bases, and the junction held 7 bases outside the gene matches. CDR3 amino acids: CASSPGTDAETQYF. CDR3 coding DNA: TGCGCCAGCAGCCCCGGGACAGATGCAGAGACCCAGTACTTC.

The genes are TRBV7-8 and TRBJ2-7; tentatively, D is TRBD2 (6 bases). The CDR3 has 15 amino acids. CDR1 is SGHVS, CDR2 FQNEAQ, per germline. V lost 4 bases and J 3 bases, leaving 16 bases between the germline ends. The CDR3 DNA sequence: TGTGCCAGCAGCTCCACCCGGGGACTTTTCTACGAGCAGTACTTC. This encodes CASSSTRGLFYEQYF.

This clone was detected a few times. The V and J genes are TRBV7-9 and TRBJ1-1; D gene ambiguous. The CDR3 has 13 amino acids. V lost 1 base, J lost 5 bases, and 8 bases lay in between. Per germline, CDR1 SEHNR and CDR2 FQNEAQ (reference sequence). CDR3 protein: CASSLVGETEAFF. The CDR3, as DNA: TGTGCCAGCAGCTTAGTCGGGGAGACTGAAGCTTTCTTT.